This T cell receptor (beta chain) was recorded in a study of graft-versus-host responses after intestinal transplantation. For this clone: Its antigen is unidentified.

Germline CDR1 is LGHNA and CDR2 is YSLEER. This CDR3 comprises 15 residues. V dropped 0 bases and J dropped 1 base, with 9 bases sitting between them. Some clones are missing from TCRdb's copy, which holds only in-frame ones; the method was immunoSEQ multiplex PCR. The profile shows under 90,000 clones, almost 90% of them singletons. Notes on the study in general: Early post-transplant HvG declines showed an association with peak circulating GvH clone levels.

Specimen: unstimulated CD8+ T cells sorted from spleen or lymph node cells, collected before transplant. The receptor was derived from a human donor who was the organ donor for an intestinal transplant. The chain carries TRBV4-3 and TRBJ1-2, with unresolved D. The DNA for the CDR3 is TGCGCCAGCAGCCAAGAATTCGCAGTTAACTATGGCTACACCTTC. Residues: CASSQEFAVNYGYTF.